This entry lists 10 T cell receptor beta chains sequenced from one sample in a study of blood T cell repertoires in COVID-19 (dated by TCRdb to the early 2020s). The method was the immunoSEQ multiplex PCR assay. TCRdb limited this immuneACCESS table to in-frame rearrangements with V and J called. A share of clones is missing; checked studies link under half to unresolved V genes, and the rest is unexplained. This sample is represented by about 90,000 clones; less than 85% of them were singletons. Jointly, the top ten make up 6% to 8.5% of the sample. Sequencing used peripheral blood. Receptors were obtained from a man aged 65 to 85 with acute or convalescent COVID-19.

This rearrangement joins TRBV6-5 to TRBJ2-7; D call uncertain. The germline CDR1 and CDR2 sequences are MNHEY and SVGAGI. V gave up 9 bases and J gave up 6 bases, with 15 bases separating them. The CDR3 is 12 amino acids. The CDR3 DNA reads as TGTGCCAGAGTTGCAGTTGATTCCGAGCAGTACTTC. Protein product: CARVAVDSEQYF.

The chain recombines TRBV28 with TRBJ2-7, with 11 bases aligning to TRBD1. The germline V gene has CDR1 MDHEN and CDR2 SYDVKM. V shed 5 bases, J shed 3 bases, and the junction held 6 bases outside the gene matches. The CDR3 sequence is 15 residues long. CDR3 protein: CASSGPDRGLYEQYF. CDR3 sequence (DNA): TGTGCCAGCAGTGGCCCGGACAGGGGGCTCTACGAGCAGTACTTC.

The CDR3 sequence is CASSQDRGISSYNEQFF. As DNA, the CDR3 is TGTGCCAGCAGCCAAGATCGAGGTATTAGCTCCTACAATGAGCAGTTCTTC. V and J are TRBV14 and TRBJ2-1; D call uncertain. This CDR3 contains 17 residues. V was trimmed by 0 bases and J by 0 bases, leaving 12 bases between them. Per the germline V gene, CDR1 is SGHDN and CDR2 is FVKESK. Full variable domain (rest looked up from reference TRBV14 and TRBJ2-1): EAGVTQFPSHSVIEKGQTVTLRCDPISGHDNLYWYRRVMGKEIKFLLHFVKESKQDESGMPNNRFLAERTGGTYSTLKVQPAELEDSGVYFCASSQDRGISSYNEQFFGPGTRLTVL.

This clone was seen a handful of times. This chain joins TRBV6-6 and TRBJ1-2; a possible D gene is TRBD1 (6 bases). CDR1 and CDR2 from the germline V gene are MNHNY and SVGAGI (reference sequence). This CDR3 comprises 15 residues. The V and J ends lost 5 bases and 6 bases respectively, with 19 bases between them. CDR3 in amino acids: CASSPRTGRGHGYTF. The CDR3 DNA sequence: TGTGCCAGCAGTCCAAGAACAGGGCGAGGACATGGCTACACCTTC.

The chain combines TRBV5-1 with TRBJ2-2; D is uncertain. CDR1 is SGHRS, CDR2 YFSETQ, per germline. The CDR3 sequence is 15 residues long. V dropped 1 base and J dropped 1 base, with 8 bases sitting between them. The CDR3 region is CASSLIQMNTGELFF. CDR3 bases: TGCGCCAGCAGCTTGATCCAAATGAACACCGGGGAGCTGTTTTTT.

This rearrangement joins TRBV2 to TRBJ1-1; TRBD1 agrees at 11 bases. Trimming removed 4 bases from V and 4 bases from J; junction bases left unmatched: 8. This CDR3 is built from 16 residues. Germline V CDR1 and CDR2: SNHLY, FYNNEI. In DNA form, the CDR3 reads TGTGCCAGCAGTGGGACAGGGGGCGGGTTGGTCACTGAAGCTTTCTTT. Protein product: CASSGTGGGLVTEAFF.

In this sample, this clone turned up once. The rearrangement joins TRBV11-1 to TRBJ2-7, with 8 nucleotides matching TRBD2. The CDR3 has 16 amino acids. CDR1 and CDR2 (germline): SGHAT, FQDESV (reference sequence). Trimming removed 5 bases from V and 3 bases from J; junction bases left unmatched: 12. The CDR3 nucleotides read TGTGCCAGCAGCAGTGGGGGAGCGGGGGCCAACTACGAGCAGTACTTC. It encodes CASSSGGAGANYEQYF.

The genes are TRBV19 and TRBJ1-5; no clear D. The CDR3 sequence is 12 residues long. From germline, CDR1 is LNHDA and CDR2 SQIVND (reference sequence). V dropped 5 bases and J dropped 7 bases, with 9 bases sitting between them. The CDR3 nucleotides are TGTGCCAGTAGTGGTTCGAGGCAGCCCCAGCATTTT. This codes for CASSGSRQPQHF.

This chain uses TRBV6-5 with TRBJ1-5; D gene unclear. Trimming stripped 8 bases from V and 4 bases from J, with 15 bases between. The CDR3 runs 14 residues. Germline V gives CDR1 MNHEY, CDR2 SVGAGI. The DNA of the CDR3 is TGTGCCAGCTTAACGACAAACCTAAATCAGCCCCAGCATTTT. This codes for CASLTTNLNQPQHF.

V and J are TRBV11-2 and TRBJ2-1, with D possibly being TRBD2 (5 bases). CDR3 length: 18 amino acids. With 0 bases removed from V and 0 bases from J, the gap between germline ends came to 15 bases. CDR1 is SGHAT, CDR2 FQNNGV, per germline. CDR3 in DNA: TGTGCCAGCAGCTTAGATAGCCGGGGAAGGAGCTCCTACAATGAGCAGTTCTTC. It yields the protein CASSLDSRGRSSYNEQFF.